A selection of T cell receptor beta chains follows, all from one sample in a study of blood T cell repertoires in COVID-19. Libraries were prepared by immunoSEQ multiplex PCR; TCRdb keeps only in-frame clonotypes and omits some of them. The repertoire has about 430,000 clones, roughly 84% of them found once; the top ten carry about 1.5%. Sample: PBMCs or T cells enriched from blood (not recorded which). These receptors all come from a woman younger than 30 who had been exposed to COVID-19. The CDR3 runs from the conserved cysteine through the conserved F or W. Fields, in order: D gene, J gene, clone size, V gene, CDR3 protein, CDR3 DNA. A D gene is named only where the DNA matches it firmly. Where a row states a size, it is once, few, many or the class of an expanded clone; other rows omit it.

>TRBD2|TRBJ2-2|.|TRBV28
CASGNSGSGAGELFF
TGTGCCAGCGGTAATAGCGGGAGTGGCGCCGGGGAGCTGTTTTTT
>TRBD1|TRBJ2-7|once|TRBV30
CAWSVRGTGYEQYF
TGTGCCTGGAGTGTACGCGGGACAGGCTACGAGCAGTACTTC
>TRBD2|TRBJ2-7|.|TRBV7-2
CASSLAASGGPSSEQYF
TGTGCCAGCAGCTTAGCTGCTAGCGGGGGGCCATCCTCCGAGCAGTACTTC
>.|TRBJ2-7|once|TRBV28
CASSLANELFYEQYF
TGTGCCAGCAGTTTAGCAAACGAGTTGTTCTACGAGCAGTACTTC
>TRBD2|TRBJ2-7|.|TRBV5-1
CASSLARTSGSYEQYF
TGCGCCAGCAGCTTGGCACGGACTAGCGGCTCCTACGAGCAGTACTTC
>.|TRBJ2-3|.|TRBV4-3
CASSQDPKGLADTQYF
TGCGCCAGCAGCCAAGATCCTAAGGGGTTGGCAGATACGCAGTATTTT
>.|TRBJ1-1|.|TRBV28
CASSFSDRPWLAFF
TGTGCCAGCAGTTTTTCTGACAGACCCTGGTTGGCTTTCTTT
>.|TRBJ2-1|.|TRBV4-3
CASSQAPGTYNEQFF
TGCGCCAGCAGCCAGGCCCCCGGGACCTACAATGAGCAGTTCTTC
>TRBD1|TRBJ2-2|.|TRBV24-1
CATSDGTGQAGELFF
TGTGCCACCAGTGATGGGACAGGGCAGGCCGGGGAGCTGTTTTTT
>TRBD2|TRBJ2-7|.|TRBV11-2
CASSPRGTSGRYEQYF
TGTGCCAGCAGCCCCCGAGGGACTAGCGGCCGTTACGAGCAGTACTTC
>TRBD1|TRBJ1-5|.|TRBV28
CASSLEGAGQPQHF
TGTGCCAGCAGTTTAGAGGGGGCGGGTCAGCCCCAGCATTTT
>TRBD2|TRBJ2-1|.|TRBV27
CASSLIPSGGEQFF
TGTGCCAGCAGTTTAATTCCTAGCGGTGGGGAGCAGTTCTTC
>TRBD2|TRBJ2-3|.|TRBV10-3
CAISEHSAGGGQDTQYF
TGTGCCATCAGTGAGCATTCAGCGGGAGGAGGTCAAGATACGCAGTATTTT
>TRBD1|TRBJ2-1|.|TRBV4-1
CASSHSRDRDHEQFF
TGCGCCAGCAGCCACTCCCGGGACAGGGACCATGAGCAGTTCTTC
>TRBD1|TRBJ2-2|.|TRBV7-2
CASSSGTGAGELFF
TGTGCCAGCAGTTCCGGGACAGGGGCCGGGGAGCTGTTTTTT
>TRBD2|TRBJ2-7|.|TRBV4-2
CASSQVSGLAAYEQYF
TGTGCCAGCAGCCAAGTATCGGGACTAGCGGCTTACGAGCAGTACTTC
>.|TRBJ2-1|.|TRBV9
CASSVVQDNEQFF
TGTGCCAGCAGCGTAGTCCAGGACAATGAGCAGTTCTTC
>TRBD2|TRBJ2-2|.|TRBV29-1
CSVVISSGPNTGELFF
TGCAGCGTCGTTATCTCTAGCGGACCGAACACCGGGGAGCTGTTTTTT
>TRBD2|TRBJ2-7|.|TRBV20-1
CSASWLAGSYEQYF
TGCAGTGCTAGTTGGCTAGCGGGCTCCTACGAGCAGTACTTC
>.|TRBJ2-7|few|TRBV7-9
CASSLGGRSSYEQYF
TGTGCCAGCAGCCTAGGAGGGAGGAGTAGCTACGAGCAGTACTTC